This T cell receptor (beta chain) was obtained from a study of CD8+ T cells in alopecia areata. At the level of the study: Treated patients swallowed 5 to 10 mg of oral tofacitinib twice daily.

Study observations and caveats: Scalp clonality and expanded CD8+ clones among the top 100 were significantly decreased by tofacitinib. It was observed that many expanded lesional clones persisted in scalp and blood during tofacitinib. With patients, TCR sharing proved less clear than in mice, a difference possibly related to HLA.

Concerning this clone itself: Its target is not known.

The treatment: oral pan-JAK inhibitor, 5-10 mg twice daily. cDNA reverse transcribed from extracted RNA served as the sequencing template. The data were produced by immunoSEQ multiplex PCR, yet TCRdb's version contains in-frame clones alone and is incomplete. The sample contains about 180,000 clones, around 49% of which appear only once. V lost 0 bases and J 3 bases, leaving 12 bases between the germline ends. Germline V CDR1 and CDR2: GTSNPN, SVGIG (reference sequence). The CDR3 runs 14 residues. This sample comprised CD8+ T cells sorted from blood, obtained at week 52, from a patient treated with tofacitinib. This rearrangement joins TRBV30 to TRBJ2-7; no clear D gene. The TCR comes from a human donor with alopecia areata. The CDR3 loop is CAWSVRGEDYEQYF. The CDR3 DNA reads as TGTGCCTGGAGTGTACGTGGTGAGGACTACGAGCAGTACTTC.